This T cell receptor (beta chain) is from a study of cytomegalovirus exposure and HLA in healthy donors. The primer mix had 60 Vbeta and 13 Jbeta primers. Sequencing used immunoSEQ multiplex PCR; TCRdb keeps in-frame clones, though not all of them. Of 150,000 to 200,000 clones in the sample, 84% were seen once. In germline, CDR1 is SEHNR, CDR2 FQNEAQ (reference sequence). Trimming removed 5 bases at V and 8 bases at J, with 15 bases between. CDR3 size: 13 residues. The sample taken for sequencing was PBMCs. The V call is TRBV7-9, the J call TRBJ1-1; D is possibly TRBD1 (5 bases). This receptor was obtained from a boy younger than 18 in good health and CMV-seronegative. CDR3 amino acids: CASSAADSREAFF. The CDR3, as DNA: TGTGCCAGCAGCGCCGCAGACAGTAGGGAAGCTTTCTTT.